These 25 T cell receptor beta chains were all obtained from the same sample, sequenced in a study of response to subunit inactivated influenza vaccine. TCRdb itself ran the RT-PCR reads through MiXCR, one entry per CDR3 protein. The table includes 150,000 to 200,000 distinct CDR3 sequences, over 9.5% detected once. This sample also belongs to another study, concerning T cells expressing NK-cell markers. As reported in that work: 5'RACE template switching built TCR beta cDNA with unique molecular identifiers.

The sequencing here drew on CD8+ T cells sorted from PBMCs, taken 11 to 12 days after vaccination. Receptors originate from a man in his fifties who received an inactivated influenza vaccine.

This chain uses TRBV3-1 with TRBJ2-5, with D tentatively TRBD2 (5 bases). V dropped 4 bases and J dropped 2 bases, with 14 bases sitting between them. Germline V gene lookup returns CDR1 LGHDT and CDR2 YNNKEL (reference sequence). The CDR3 runs 15 residues. Here the CDR3 reads CASSLSGQVQETQYF. The DNA for the CDR3 is TGTGCCAGCAGCCTGAGCGGCCAGGTACAAGAGACCCAGTACTTC.

This clonotype was seen only a few times. The V gene is TRBV7-6, the J gene TRBJ2-1; no clear D. This CDR3 has 14 amino acids. V gave up 0 bases and J gave up 6 bases, with 9 bases separating them. The germline V gene has CDR1 SGHVS and CDR2 FNYEAQ. DNA of the CDR3: TGTGCCAGCAGCTTAGCGCTTAGCAGCAATGAGCAGTTCTTC. Translating gives CASSLALSSNEQFF.

This clonotype was counted between two and nine times. This chain links TRBV6-2 or TRBV6-3 with TRBJ1-1; 7 positions match TRBD1. The length of the CDR3 is 13 residues. Germline V gene sequence: CDR1 MNHEY, CDR2 SVGEGT. After removal of 6 bases from V and 4 bases from J, the junction contained 5 bases not matched to a gene. The CDR3 region has the DNA TGTGCCAGCAGGACAGGGTCGAGCACTGAAGCTTTCTTT. This codes for CASRTGSSTEAFF.

This clonotype was recorded a few times. The chain has TRBV6-2 or TRBV6-3 and TRBJ2-5; the match to TRBD2 covers 7 bases. The CDR3 is made up of 17 amino acids. The V gene's germline CDR1 is MNHEY and CDR2 SVGEGT. Germline trimming cut 4 bases from V and 1 base from J; bases unmatched to any gene: 12. In nucleotides, the CDR3 is TGTGCCAGCAGTTCTTTTGGGCCTAGCGGAGTCCAAGAGACCCAGTACTTC. Translation: CASSSFGPSGVQETQYF.

The chain has TRBV20-1 and TRBJ2-3, with 7 bases identical to TRBD1. CDR3 length: 14 amino acids. Germline loops: CDR1 DFQATT, CDR2 SNEGSKA (reference sequence). V lost 4 bases, J lost 5 bases, and 9 bases stayed unmatched. Written as DNA, the CDR3 is TGCAGTGCTACCAAGTTGACAGGGTTAGATACGCAGTATTTT. Protein: CSATKLTGLDTQYF.

The V call is TRBV12-3 or TRBV12-4, the J call TRBJ1-2; D is unresolved. This CDR3 has 16 amino acids. Deletions cut 5 bases from V and 5 bases from J, with 21 bases between. CDR3 bases: TGTGCCAGCAGTCCCTACGACATCCTTAGAGGTTATGGCTACACCTTC. The encoded protein is CASSPYDILRGYGYTF.

This clonotype was found a few times. The chain employs TRBV15 and TRBJ2-7; 8 bases map to TRBD1. Per germline, CDR1 LNHNV and CDR2 YYDKDF (reference sequence). Unmatched junction bases numbered 6, after V lost 4 bases and J lost 4 bases. The CDR3 runs 14 residues. The CDR3 protein is CATSIGQGWYEQYF. CDR3 nucleotide sequence: TGTGCCACCAGCATTGGACAGGGTTGGTACGAGCAGTACTTC.

Notes on this clonotype: Just one base apart from a much larger clone, this may be a read error. This rearrangement joins TRBV27 to TRBJ1-5, with no clear D. Germline V lookup: CDR1 MNHEY, CDR2 SMNVEV (reference sequence). This CDR3 comprises 14 residues. The V end lost 6 bases, the J end lost 1 base, and 10 bases lay between the germline ends. The CDR3 DNA reads TGTGCCAGCAGCCCGCCTGAGAGCAATCAGCCCCAGCATTTT. It encodes CASSPPESNQPQHF.

This clonotype was detected ten times or more. This sequence joins TRBV7-9 and TRBJ1-1; no clear D gene. V lost 2 bases and J 4 bases, leaving 11 bases between the germline ends. Germline lookup yields CDR1 SEHNR and CDR2 FQNEAQ (reference sequence). The CDR3 spans 14 residues. The CDR3 DNA sequence: TGTGCCAGCAGCTTAAGTGTTGGGGTCACTGAAGCTTTCTTT. Encoded protein: CASSLSVGVTEAFF.

This clonotype has at least ten counts. The chain couples TRBV10-2 to TRBJ1-5; D is ambiguous. CDR1 and CDR2 (germline): WSHSY, SAAADI. This CDR3 has 16 residues. V dropped 4 bases and J dropped 3 bases, with 16 bases sitting between them. CDR3 DNA: TGCGCCAGCAGTGTTTCCAGTCCAGTAAACAATCAGCCCCAGCATTTT. Translating gives CASSVSSPVNNQPQHF.

This clonotype was seen many times. CDR3 in amino acids: CASSLVEVGEDPDTQYF. In nucleotides, the CDR3 is TGTGCCAGCAGCTTAGTTGAAGTAGGGGAGGACCCGGATACGCAGTATTTT. This chain uses TRBV7-2 with TRBJ2-3; TRBD2 is a possible D gene (6 bases). V dropped 1 base and J dropped 6 bases, with 20 bases sitting between them. This CDR3 has 17 amino acids. Germline assignment: CDR1 SGHTA and CDR2 FQGNSA.

The V and J genes are TRBV7-9 and TRBJ2-5, with a possible D match to TRBD1 (6 bases). The CDR3 is made up of 13 amino acids. The V end lost 4 bases, the J end lost 4 bases, and 10 bases lay between the germline ends. Germline values: CDR1 SEHNR, CDR2 FQNEAQ (reference sequence). CDR3 residues: CASSYRVGETQYF. The CDR3 DNA sequence: TGTGCCAGCAGCTACAGGGTTGGAGAGACCCAGTACTTC.

The gene calls are TRBV27 and TRBJ2-1, with TRBD2 as a possible D gene (6 bases). CDR3 length equals 15 residues. The V gene lost 8 bases and the J gene lost 6 bases, with 20 bases spanning the gap. Germline V gene data show CDR1 as MNHEY and CDR2 as SMNVEV (reference sequence). CDR3 residues: CASRIGRSRLNEQFF. In DNA form, the CDR3 reads TGTGCCAGCCGCATCGGGAGATCTAGGCTCAATGAGCAGTTCTTC.

The rearrangement links TRBV5-5 to TRBJ1-6, with a possible D match to TRBD1 (5 bases). This CDR3 has 18 amino acids. The V gene lost 0 bases and the J gene lost 7 bases, with 20 bases spanning the gap. Germline V CDR1 and CDR2: SGHKS, YYEKEE (reference sequence). CDR3 sequence (DNA): TGTGCCAGCAGCTTGGTTTCGGGGCCCTTTTTAGGAAATTCACCCCTCCACTTT. Translated: CASSLVSGPFLGNSPLHF.

This clonotype showed up many times. This chain joins TRBV7-3 and TRBJ2-1, with TRBD1 as a possible D gene (6 bases). This CDR3 contains 16 residues. Germline V lookup: CDR1 SGHTA, CDR2 FQGTGA. The ends were cut back, 4 bases at V and 2 bases at J, with 15 bases in the middle. This chain's CDR3 is CASSSSGTLPYNEQFF. Written as DNA, the CDR3 is TGTGCCAGCAGCTCTTCCGGGACATTACCCTACAATGAGCAGTTCTTC.

This clonotype was seen more than once but under ten times. The V gene is TRBV6-1, the J gene TRBJ2-2; TRBD2 aligns across 11 bases. This CDR3 region has 18 residues. The V gene's germline CDR1 is MNHNS and CDR2 SASEGT. Unmatched junction bases numbered 12, after V lost 5 bases and J lost 4 bases. Here the CDR3 reads CASSTLAGGATGTGELFF. CDR3 sequence (DNA): TGTGCCAGCAGTACCCTAGCGGGGGGCGCCACGGGCACCGGGGAGCTGTTTTTT.

A few counts support this clonotype. This chain connects TRBV10-3 to TRBJ2-3; 8 bases align to TRBD2. The length of the CDR3 is 15 residues. Germline V gives CDR1 ENHRY, CDR2 SYGVKD. J lost 6 bases, V lost 3 bases, and 8 bases had no gene match. CDR3 bases: TGTGCCATCAGTGATCCGGGACTAGTTGCGGATACGCAGTATTTT. Translated, it gives CAISDPGLVADTQYF.

The rearrangement uses TRBV15 and TRBJ2-3, with a tentative D call TRBD2 (6 bases). The V end was cut by 8 bases, the J end by 6 bases, with 21 bases between. Germline V gene data show CDR1 as LNHNV and CDR2 as YYDKDF (reference sequence). CDR3 length: 15 amino acids. CDR3 residues: CATGFGREFLDTQYF. CDR3 nucleotides: TGTGCCACCGGGTTCGGTCGGGAGTTTTTGGATACGCAGTATTTT.

There are many counts of this clonotype. The chain recombines TRBV7-9 with TRBJ1-5, with a possible D match to TRBD1 (5 bases). CDR1 is SEHNR, CDR2 FQNEAQ, per germline (reference sequence). The CDR3 covers 13 residues. Trimming removed 5 bases from V and 6 bases from J, with 11 bases in between. CDR3 coding DNA: TGTGCCAGCAGCCTGGCGGGGGGTCAGCCCCAGCATTTT. As protein: CASSLAGGQPQHF.

This clonotype was detected ten times or more. The CDR3, as DNA: TGTGCCAGCAGCTTAGTCGGGGATTACGAGCAGTACTTC. Amino acid sequence: CASSLVGDYEQYF. The gene calls are TRBV7-9 and TRBJ2-7; D is perhaps TRBD2 (5 bases). This CDR3 is 13 amino acids long. Trimming pared 1 base from V and 4 bases from J, leaving 8 bases between. Germline V gives CDR1 SEHNR, CDR2 FQNEAQ (reference sequence).

V usage is TRBV6-5 and J usage is TRBJ2-7; maybe TRBD1 (7 bases). CDR1 and CDR2 (germline): MNHEY, SVGAGI. The length of the CDR3 is 14 residues. Trimming removed 2 bases at V and 3 bases at J, with 11 bases between. CDR3 in amino acids: CASSYAGQNYEQYF. For the CDR3, the DNA is TGTGCCAGCAGTTACGCGGGACAGAACTACGAGCAGTACTTC.

The rearrangement joins TRBV5-1 to TRBJ2-7; 12 bases map to TRBD2. The CDR3 is made up of 21 amino acids. Per germline, CDR1 SGHRS and CDR2 YFSETQ. The V segment lost 0 bases and the J segment 0 bases; nucleotides outside the gene matches: 16. The CDR3 nucleotides are TGCGCCAGCAGCTTGGAAAATCGGCTAGCGGGAGGGCCAGACTTCTCCTACGAGCAGTACTTC. Translation: CASSLENRLAGGPDFSYEQYF.

V and J are TRBV2 and TRBJ1-4; D remains ambiguous. The V end lost 6 bases, the J end lost 6 bases, and 23 bases lay between the germline ends. Germline CDR1 is SNHLY and CDR2 is FYNNEI. The CDR3 has 17 amino acids. CDR3 sequence reads: CASSPEAPSETDEKLFF. The DNA for the CDR3 is TGTGCCAGCAGCCCCGAAGCCCCTTCGGAGACGGATGAAAAACTGTTTTTT.

This clonotype was observed a handful of times. J is TRBJ2-2 and V is TRBV10-3; tentative D call: TRBD2 (6 bases). The CDR3 totals 14 residues. V was clipped by 6 bases and J by 5 bases, with 13 bases between them. The germline V gene has CDR1 ENHRY and CDR2 SYGVKD. CDR3: CAIRRGGTTGELFF. In DNA, the CDR3 is TGTGCCATCAGGCGGGGAGGAACGACCGGGGAGCTGTTTTTT.

Only a few counts were recorded for this clonotype. The CDR3 nucleotides read TGTGCCAGCAGCCAAGATTTAGTAGAGGAGCAGTTCTTC. Translating it yields CASSQDLVEEQFF. This rearrangement joins TRBV3-1 to TRBJ2-1; no definite D call. CDR3 length: 13 residues. CDR1 LGHDT and CDR2 YNNKEL come from the germline V gene (reference sequence). Trimming removed 0 bases from V and 10 bases from J, with 10 bases in between.